Following are 32 T cell receptor beta chains from one sample sequenced in a study of shared clonotypes between healthy human individuals. The method was immunoSEQ multiplex PCR; TCRdb's version includes in-frame clones alone and lacks a portion of them. The repertoire holds about 530,000 clones, approximately 79% seen once, with approximately 12% in the top ten. The sample consisted of PBMCs. Receptor source: a middle-aged woman in good health. Some clones in this sample may be carry-over from other donors' samples.

This clone was counted between two and nine times. This rearrangement joins TRBV28 to TRBJ2-7; possibly TRBD1 or TRBD2 for D (7 bases each). The CDR3 is 20 amino acids. Trimming took off 6 bases at V and 2 bases at J, with 32 bases between the two ends. Per the germline V gene, CDR1 is MDHEN and CDR2 is SYDVKM. CDR3 loop: CASSLTQGFGPRRETYEQYF. The CDR3 DNA sequence: TGTGCCAGCAGCCTTACACAGGGGTTCGGTCCCAGGCGGGAGACCTACGAGCAGTACTTC.

To note about this clone: Additional DNA sequences in this sample encode the identical CDR3. V gene TRBV11-2 combines with J gene TRBJ2-7; D unclear. The length of the CDR3 is 11 residues. The V gene lost 6 bases and the J gene lost 3 bases, with 6 bases spanning the gap. Germline-derived CDR1 and CDR2 are SGHAT and FQNNGV. The CDR3 DNA is TGTGCCAGCAGTACAAACTACGAGCAGTACTTC. As protein: CASSTNYEQYF.

The chain has TRBV28 and TRBJ1-5; D gene ambiguous. The CDR3 is 14 residues long. V was clipped by 7 bases and J by 0 bases, with 10 bases between them. Germline-derived CDR1 and CDR2 are MDHEN and SYDVKM. Here the CDR3 DNA reads TGTGCCAGCAAGGGCCGGGATAGCAATCAGCCCCAGCATTTT. This encodes CASKGRDSNQPQHF. Drawing the rest from reference TRBV28 and TRBJ1-5, the complete variable domain is DVKVTQSSRYLVKRTGEKVFLECVQDMDHENMFWYRQDPGLGLRLIYFSYDVKMKEKGDIPEGYSVSREKKERFSLILESASTNQTSMYLCASKGRDSNQPQHFGDGTRLSIL.

The V call is TRBV10-3, the J call TRBJ2-2; D remains ambiguous. The germline CDR1 and CDR2 sequences are ENHRY and SYGVKD. V lost 2 bases and J 3 bases, leaving 7 bases between the germline ends. The CDR3 loop spans 14 amino acids. CDR3 nucleotide sequence: TGTGCCATCAGTGAGACCGGATACACCGGGGAGCTGTTTTTT. It yields the protein CAISETGYTGELFF.

This chain links TRBV4-3 with TRBJ2-1; tentatively, D is TRBD1 (6 bases). The CDR3 covers 14 residues. Looked up from germline, CDR1 is LGHNA and CDR2 is YSLEER. Trimming pared 0 bases from V and 6 bases from J, leaving 9 bases between. CDR3 protein: CASSQDIQGNEQFF. The CDR3 nucleotides are TGCGCCAGCAGCCAAGATATACAGGGCAATGAGCAGTTCTTC.

The chain employs TRBV6-5 and TRBJ2-7, with 11 bases that match TRBD2. J was trimmed by 1 base and V by 6 bases; bases with no gene match: 5. CDR1 and CDR2 (germline): MNHEY, SVGAGI. The CDR3 sequence is 15 residues long. CDR3 sequence: CASSSLAGGSYEQYF. The CDR3 DNA sequence: TGTGCCAGCAGCAGTCTAGCGGGAGGTTCCTACGAGCAGTACTTC.

The J gene is TRBJ2-5, the V gene TRBV11-2, with a weak D call TRBD1 (6 bases). The CDR3 is 14 residues long. Germline V gene lookup returns CDR1 SGHAT and CDR2 FQNNGV. Trimming stripped 1 base from V and 11 bases from J, with 17 bases between. CDR3 loop: CASSLGGGVVKQYF. DNA of the CDR3: TGTGCCAGCAGCTTAGGAGGGGGTGTTGTTAAGCAGTACTTC.

The CDR3 loop reads CATSRTAGLAGGGFNEQYF. In DNA form, the CDR3 reads TGTGCCACCTCTCGAACCGCGGGACTAGCGGGAGGTGGGTTCAACGAGCAGTACTTC. The V call is TRBV27, the J call TRBJ2-7; 15 nucleotides match TRBD2. V dropped 10 bases and J dropped 5; count of bases not matched to a gene: 21. This CDR3 has 19 residues. Germline values: CDR1 MNHEY, CDR2 SMNVEV (reference sequence).

The V and J genes are TRBV10-3 and TRBJ2-1; tentative D call: TRBD2 (5 bases). Germline CDR1 and CDR2: ENHRY and SYGVKD. Trimming took 6 bases from V and 4 from J, leaving 16 bases between them. The CDR3 extends over 15 amino acids. This CDR3 is CAIRETGLRYNEQFF. CDR3 DNA sequence: TGTGCCATCAGGGAAACGGGGTTGAGGTACAATGAGCAGTTCTTC.

This clone was counted only a few times. The rearrangement joins TRBV6-1 to TRBJ2-2; TRBD1 agrees at 9 bases. With 6 bases clipped from V and 4 bases from J, the junction kept 6 bases outside the gene matches. CDR1 is MNHNS, CDR2 SASEGT, per germline. The CDR3 has 15 amino acids. The CDR3 DNA reads as TGTGCCAGCAGAGGACAGGGGTTAGTCACCGGGGAGCTGTTTTTT. Protein: CASRGQGLVTGELFF.

In its sample, this clone was seen once. V and J are TRBV6-1 and TRBJ1-1; weak D call: TRBD1 (5 bases). The CDR3 has 13 residues. Germline CDR1 MNHNS, CDR2 SASEGT. Trimming left V 5 bases short and J 1 base short, with 8 bases between. CDR3 sequence (DNA): TGTGCCAGCAGTTGGGACCCGAACACTGAAGCTTTCTTT. Amino acid sequence: CASSWDPNTEAFF.

This rearrangement joins TRBV30 to TRBJ2-1; D may be TRBD1 (6 bases). The V gene lost 2 bases and the J gene lost 8 bases, with 13 bases spanning the gap. Germline CDR1 reads GTSNPN; CDR2 reads SVGIG (reference sequence). This CDR3 comprises 13 residues. The CDR3 nucleotides read TGTGCCTGGAGTAAGGGGGTATTGGATGAGCAGTTCTTC. Its protein is CAWSKGVLDEQFF.

This chain's CDR3 is CASRGRNEQFF. CDR3 nucleotides: TGTGCCAGCAGGGGGCGGAATGAGCAGTTCTTC. The V gene is TRBV28, the J gene TRBJ2-1; TRBD1 might be the D (5 bases). The CDR3 contains 11 residues. Germline V gene lookup returns CDR1 MDHEN and CDR2 SYDVKM. V lost 6 bases and J lost 7, with 7 bases in between.

This clone has a handful of counts. The rearrangement uses TRBV7-3 and TRBJ2-1, with TRBD2 matching over 11 bases. CDR1 and CDR2 from the germline V gene are SGHTA and FQGTGA. There are 16 residues in the CDR3. J gave up 6 bases and V 5 bases, and 9 bases lay outside the gene matches. The CDR3 nucleotides read TGTGCCAGCAGCATCAATAGCGGGAGGGCCAGCAATGAGCAGTTCTTC. Translated: CASSINSGRASNEQFF.

This chain joins TRBV6-5 and TRBJ1-1; D perhaps matches TRBD1 (5 bases). This CDR3 has 16 amino acids. V was pared by 0 bases and J by 4 bases, with 15 bases between. Germline V CDR1 and CDR2: MNHEY, SVGAGI. CDR3 region: CASSYSIPGRATEAFF. DNA of the CDR3: TGTGCCAGCAGTTACTCGATCCCAGGGCGGGCCACTGAAGCTTTCTTT.

The CDR3 protein is CASSLLGPGANNEKLFF. CDR3 sequence (DNA): TGTGCCAGCAGCTTGTTAGGGCCAGGGGCTAATAATGAAAAACTGTTTTTT. This chain links TRBV5-4 with TRBJ1-4, with D tentatively TRBD1 (6 bases). Germline-derived CDR1 and CDR2 are SGHNT and YYREEE (reference sequence). V shed 1 base and J shed 4 bases, with 17 bases lying between them. This CDR3 is built from 17 residues.

CDR3 coding DNA: TGTGCCACCAGCAGAGATTCGTGGGGGCGGTTGAACACTGAAGCTTTCTTT. Encoded protein: CATSRDSWGRLNTEAFF. The chain has TRBV15 and TRBJ1-1, with D possibly matching TRBD1 (6 bases). Looked up from germline, CDR1 is LNHNV and CDR2 is YYDKDF (reference sequence). V was clipped by 0 bases and J by 0 bases, with 14 bases between them. This CDR3 has 17 residues.

The chain links TRBV19 to TRBJ2-1; 9 nucleotides agree with TRBD2. The CDR3 has 18 amino acids. Germline values: CDR1 LNHDA, CDR2 SQIVND (reference sequence). Losses at the gene ends were 3 bases for V and 4 bases for J; bases not matched to a gene: 13. CDR3 protein: CASSISATSGSVYNEQFF. The CDR3 DNA reads as TGTGCCAGTAGTATCAGCGCGACTAGCGGATCTGTTTACAATGAGCAGTTCTTC.

The V and J genes are TRBV29-1 and TRBJ2-7; TRBD1 matches 7 bases. The CDR3 runs to 15 residues. Germline loops: CDR1 SQVTM, CDR2 ANQGSEA. Unmatched junction bases numbered 9, after V lost 3 bases and J lost 1 base. The CDR3 sequence is CSVEGRAGGSYEQYF. DNA for the CDR3: TGCAGCGTTGAGGGAAGGGCAGGGGGTTCCTACGAGCAGTACTTC.

Comment on this clone: It may be a read error: a sequence one base away is much more abundant. Within the sample, other DNA sequences also encode this same CDR3. This chain links TRBV15 with TRBJ2-5; D perhaps matches TRBD1 (6 bases). The CDR3 runs to 15 residues. From germline, CDR1 is LNHNV and CDR2 YYDKDF (reference sequence). The CDR3 DNA sequence: TGTGCCACTAGCAGAGATCCAGGGGCCCAAGAGACCCAGTACTTC. Its protein product is CATSRDPGAQETQYF.

This sequence joins TRBV13 and TRBJ1-2, with a tentative D call TRBD1 (5 bases). The CDR3 is made up of 15 amino acids. The germline gives CDR1 PRHDT, CDR2 FYEKMQ (reference sequence). Trimming cost V 8 bases and J 0 bases, with 16 bases left between them. In DNA form, the CDR3 reads TGTGCCAGCGCTCTTCGGGACGGAACTAACTATGGCTACACCTTC. Translated, it gives CASALRDGTNYGYTF. Using reference TRBV13 and TRBJ1-2 for the parts outside the CDR3, the full variable domain is AAGVIQSPRHLIKEKRETATLKCYPIPRHDTVYWYQQGPGQDPQFLISFYEKMQSDKGSIPDRFSAQQFSDYHSELNMSSLELGDSALYFCASALRDGTNYGYTFGSGTRLTVV.

This clone was found a few times. V usage is TRBV6-4 and J usage is TRBJ1-5; 7 positions match TRBD1. The trim removed 6 bases at V and 4 bases at J, leaving 15 bases unmatched. CDR1 is MRHNA and CDR2 is SNTAGT in the germline V gene. The CDR3 is made up of 17 amino acids. In DNA, the CDR3 is TGTGCCAGCAGGAGTACACTACAGGGGCGCAAGAATCAGCCCCAGCATTTT. As protein: CASRSTLQGRKNQPQHF.

The chain employs TRBV7-2 and TRBJ2-5; 9 bases line up with TRBD2. The CDR3 has 15 residues. Per germline, CDR1 SGHTA and CDR2 FQGNSA. V gave up 2 bases and J gave up 1 base; unmatched junction bases: 2. The CDR3 is CASSLTSGSQETQYF. In DNA form, the CDR3 reads TGTGCCAGCAGCTTAACTAGCGGGTCCCAAGAGACCCAGTACTTC. The variable domain in full, with the rest retrieved from reference TRBV7-2 and TRBJ2-5, is GAGVSQSPSNKVTEKGKDVELRCDPISGHTALYWYRQSLGQGLEFLIYFQGNSAPDKSGLPSDRFSAERTGGSVSTLTIQRTQQEDSAVYLCASSLTSGSQETQYFGPGTRLLVL.

About this clone: Other nucleotide sequences in the sample specify the same CDR3. The CDR3 bases are TGTGCCAGCAGCTTACAGGGTGGTCAGCCCCAGCATTTT. It specifies CASSLQGGQPQHF. The chain carries TRBV27 and TRBJ1-5, with a possible D match to TRBD1 (6 bases). The germline V and J ends were trimmed by 6 bases and 6 bases, with 12 bases remaining between them. Per germline, CDR1 MNHEY and CDR2 SMNVEV (reference sequence). The CDR3 contains 13 residues.

The chain couples TRBV7-3 to TRBJ2-1; tentative D call: TRBD2 (6 bases). CDR3 size: 15 residues. The V end was cut by 1 base, the J end by 3 bases, with 10 bases between. The germline gives CDR1 SGHTA, CDR2 FQGTGA. The CDR3 region is CASSLSGEGYNEQFF. Here the CDR3 DNA reads TGTGCCAGCAGCTTAAGCGGGGAAGGCTACAATGAGCAGTTCTTC.

This chain connects TRBV10-3 to TRBJ1-4; no firm D call. The CDR3 spans 13 residues. V shed 3 bases and J shed 5 bases, with 7 bases lying between them. Germline assignment: CDR1 ENHRY and CDR2 SYGVKD. CDR3 protein: CAISDLQNEKLFF. Written as DNA, the CDR3 is TGTGCCATCAGTGACCTCCAAAATGAAAAACTGTTTTTT.

The gene calls are TRBV30 and TRBJ1-6; 9 bases map to TRBD1. The germline V gene has CDR1 GTSNPN and CDR2 SVGIG (reference sequence). After removal of 7 bases from V and 8 bases from J, the junction contained 6 bases not matched to a gene. CDR3 length equals 13 residues. Written as DNA, the CDR3 is TGTGCCTTGAGGGACAGGGATTATTCACCCCTCCACTTT. This encodes CALRDRDYSPLHF.

The CDR3 sequence is CASSQGTSGSTDTQYF. CDR3 DNA sequence: TGCGCCAGCAGCCAGGGGACTAGCGGTTCCACAGATACGCAGTATTTT. The chain carries TRBV5-1 and TRBJ2-3; 11 nucleotides agree with TRBD2. Germline CDR1 reads SGHRS; CDR2 reads YFSETQ. Trimming at V came to 4 bases and at J to 2 bases, leaving 6 bases not matched to a gene. CDR3 length equals 16 residues.

In the case of this clone: At the DNA level, this CDR3 is encoded by other sequences in the same sample as well. The chain uses TRBV5-5 and TRBJ1-2; D remains ambiguous. The CDR3 has 11 residues. V dropped 4 bases and J dropped 8 bases, with 9 bases sitting between them. Germline CDR1 reads SGHKS; CDR2 reads YYEKEE (reference sequence). CDR3 residues: CASSLEVGYTF. The CDR3 DNA follows: TGTGCCAGCAGCCTAGAAGTGGGCTACACCTTC.

The chain combines TRBV14 with TRBJ1-4, with 9 bases lining up with TRBD1. The CDR3 is made up of 16 amino acids. Germline trimming cut 4 bases from V and 7 bases from J; bases unmatched to any gene: 10. CDR1 is SGHDN, CDR2 FVKESK, per germline. The CDR3 reads CASSPSPGQGGEKLFF. The DNA of the CDR3 is TGTGCCAGCAGCCCTTCCCCGGGACAGGGAGGTGAAAAACTGTTTTTT.

This clone occurred once. V gene TRBV11-2 combines with J gene TRBJ1-6; tentative D call: TRBD1 (5 bases). The CDR3 consists of 14 residues. Germline V gene lookup returns CDR1 SGHAT and CDR2 FQNNGV. The ends were cut back, 5 bases at V and 10 bases at J, with 15 bases in the middle. The CDR3 DNA reads as TGTGCCAGCAGCCAGGGACCTGCTATGTCACCCCTCCACTTT. Residues: CASSQGPAMSPLHF.

As to this clone: Distinct nucleotide sequences in the sample also encode this CDR3. The genes are TRBV9 and TRBJ2-1; 7 bases line up with TRBD2. J lost 1 base, V lost 2 bases, and 6 bases had no gene match. Germline V gene sequence: CDR1 SGDLS, CDR2 YYNGEE. CDR3 length equals 16 residues. CDR3 DNA sequence: TGTGCCAGCAGCGTGGGAGGGATCGGGTCCTACAATGAGCAGTTCTTC. It specifies CASSVGGIGSYNEQFF.